The 2 T cell receptor beta chains below come from one sample, sequenced in a study of blood T cells in healthy people across ages (dated by TCRdb to the mid-2010s). The receptor library was made with 5' RACE. The instrument was an Illumina HiSeq 2500. The second PCR ran for about 7 to 11 cycles and used a J-beta primer mix along with a sample-barcoded 5' primer. In-frame beta chains were kept once TCRdb had trimmed the public reads at Q25 with fastp and called clones with MiXCR. Identical CDR3 proteins give one entry, which carries the most common genes and DNA. The sample yields about 1.8 million distinct CDR3 sequences; roughly 49% were counted once. Jointly, the top ten make up around 2.1% of the sample. Sequenced material: blood. The receptors stem from a woman aged 40 to 55 in good health.

The J gene is TRBJ2-1, the V gene TRBV5-1; the match to TRBD1 covers 7 bases. The V segment lost 9 bases and the J segment 5 bases; nucleotides outside the gene matches: 17. CDR3 length equals 16 residues. The germline V gene has CDR1 SGHRS and CDR2 YFSETQ. The chain's CDR3 is CANLTDRDSVDNEQFF. Here the CDR3 DNA reads TGCGCCAATTTAACTGACCGGGACAGTGTCGACAATGAGCAGTTCTTC.

V and J are TRBV27 and TRBJ2-7; TRBD2 matches 8 bases. Germline V lookup: CDR1 MNHEY, CDR2 SMNVEV (reference sequence). CDR3 length: 15 residues. The trim removed 4 bases at V and 7 bases at J, leaving 12 bases unmatched. The chain's CDR3 is CASSSGRAGAGEQYF. CDR3 DNA sequence: TGTGCCAGCAGTTCGGGACGAGCGGGGGCGGGTGAGCAGTACTTC.